Following are 7 T cell receptor beta chains from one sample sequenced in a study of patients and donors after allogeneic stem cell transplantation. TCRdb re-called the RT-PCR reads with MiXCR, one entry per CDR3 protein. The sample contains over 400,000 distinct CDR3 sequences, approximately 16% of which appear only once. The sequenced material came from blood, either unsorted or a sorted T cell fraction (not recorded which). Receptor source: a human donor who was either an allogeneic HSCT recipient or a stem cell or donor lymphocyte infusion donor (not recorded which). It is not recorded whose cells these are; they may come from a transplant donor.

V usage is TRBV29-1 and J usage is TRBJ2-5; 10 nucleotides line up with TRBD1. Germline loops: CDR1 SQVTM, CDR2 ANQGSEA. The ends lost 6 bases at V and 2 bases at J; junction bases unmatched: 6. The CDR3 has 14 residues. The CDR3 sequence is CSVGTGVWQETQYF. DNA for the CDR3: TGCAGCGTAGGGACAGGGGTTTGGCAAGAGACCCAGTACTTC.

In this sample, this clonotype turned up a few times. The V gene is TRBV3-1, the J gene TRBJ1-5, with 8 positions matching TRBD1. Germline CDR1 and CDR2: LGHDT and YNNKEL (reference sequence). After removal of 0 bases from V and 3 bases from J, the junction contained 13 bases not matched to a gene. This CDR3 comprises 19 residues. CDR3 sequence (DNA): TGTGCCAGCAGCCAAGAACGGAACAGGGGGGGAAGGTACAATCAGCCCCAGCATTTT. It is translated as CASSQERNRGGRYNQPQHF. The full variable domain, completed using reference TRBV3-1 and TRBJ1-5, is DTAVSQTPKYLVTQMGNDKSIKCEQNLGHDTMYWYKQDSKKFLKIMFSYNNKELIINETVPNRFSPKSPDKAHLNLHINSLELGDSAVYFCASSQERNRGGRYNQPQHFGDGTRLSIL.

This clonotype was seen ten or more times. This chain connects TRBV24-1 to TRBJ2-7; 7 bases line up with TRBD2. The CDR3 totals 16 residues. CDR1 and CDR2 from the germline V gene are KGHDR and SFDVKD. Unmatched junction bases numbered 8, after V lost 2 bases and J lost 2 bases. As DNA, the CDR3 is TGTGCCACCAGTGATTCACAACCGGGACTAACCTACGAGCAGTACTTC. This translates into CATSDSQPGLTYEQYF.

The chain carries TRBV6-5 and TRBJ2-1, with 7 bases aligning to TRBD1. Per the germline V gene, CDR1 is MNHEY and CDR2 is SVGAGI. The CDR3 is made up of 14 amino acids. Trimming at V came to 2 bases and at J to 8 bases, leaving 6 bases not matched to a gene. Here the CDR3 DNA reads TGTGCCAGCAGTTACAAAGGGGGCGGCGATGAGCAGTTCTTC. Protein sequence: CASSYKGGGDEQFF.

This clonotype came up a few times. The chain couples TRBV24-1 to TRBJ1-4; TRBD1 aligns across 7 bases. This CDR3 has 15 amino acids. J gave up 10 bases and V 4 bases, and 11 bases lay outside the gene matches. Germline V gives CDR1 KGHDR, CDR2 SFDVKD. CDR3 amino acids: CATSDSQGPVGKLFF. The CDR3 nucleotides are TGTGCCACCAGTGACTCACAGGGGCCGGTTGGAAAACTGTTTTTT.

This clonotype was seen a handful of times. The V gene is TRBV30, the J gene TRBJ1-4; TRBD1 aligns across 9 bases. The ends lost 0 bases at V and 10 bases at J; junction bases unmatched: 9. The germline CDR1 and CDR2 sequences are GTSNPN and SVGIG (reference sequence). This CDR3 is built from 15 residues. DNA for the CDR3: TGTGCCTGGAGTGTAACGCTAGGACAGGGGCTAAAACTGTTTTTT. Encoded protein: CAWSVTLGQGLKLFF.

This chain connects TRBV7-3 to TRBJ2-7; D is perhaps TRBD2 (5 bases). The V end lost 1 base, the J end lost 3 bases, and 10 bases lay between the germline ends. The CDR3 is made up of 14 amino acids. Germline V gene lookup returns CDR1 SGHTA and CDR2 FQGTGA. CDR3 coding DNA: TGTGCCAGCAGCTTAATGGGAGACGGCTACGAGCAGTACTTC. The encoded protein is CASSLMGDGYEQYF.